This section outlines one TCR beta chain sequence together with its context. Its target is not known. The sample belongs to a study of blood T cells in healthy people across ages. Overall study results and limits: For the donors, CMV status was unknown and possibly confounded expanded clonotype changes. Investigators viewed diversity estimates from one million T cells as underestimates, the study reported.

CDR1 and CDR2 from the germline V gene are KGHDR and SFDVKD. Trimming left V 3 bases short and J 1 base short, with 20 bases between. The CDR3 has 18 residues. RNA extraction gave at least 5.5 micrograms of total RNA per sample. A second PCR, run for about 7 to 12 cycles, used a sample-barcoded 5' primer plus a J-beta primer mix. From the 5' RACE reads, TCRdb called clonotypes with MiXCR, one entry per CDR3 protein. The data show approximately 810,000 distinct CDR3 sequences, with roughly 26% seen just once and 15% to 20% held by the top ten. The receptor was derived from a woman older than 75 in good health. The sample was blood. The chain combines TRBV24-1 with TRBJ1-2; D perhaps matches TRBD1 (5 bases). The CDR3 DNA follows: TGTGCCACCAGTGATCCCTCTCTACCTGACAGAAGTAACTATGGCTACACCTTC. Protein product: CATSDPSLPDRSNYGYTF.